A single sample gave rise to the 32 T cell receptor beta chains below, sequenced in a study of blood T cell repertoires in COVID-19. TCRdb keeps only in-frame clones here, not all; method: immunoSEQ multiplex PCR. The data contain a few hundred thousand clones, 87% of them singletons. Sequenced input: PBMCs or T cells enriched from blood (not recorded which). The receptors were gathered from a woman aged 18-35 years who had recovered from COVID-19.

The CDR3 reads CAWSATWTSGGAGETQYF. The DNA of the CDR3 is TGTGCCTGGAGTGCCACCTGGACTAGCGGGGGGGCCGGGGAGACCCAGTACTTC. The chain is built from TRBV30 and TRBJ2-5; 15 positions match TRBD2. In germline, CDR1 is GTSNPN, CDR2 SVGIG (reference sequence). V shed 1 base, J shed 5 bases, and the junction held 11 bases outside the gene matches. This CDR3 has 18 amino acids.

The chain links TRBV11-2 to TRBJ1-3; TRBD1 matches at 7 bases. CDR1 and CDR2 from the germline V gene are SGHAT and FQNNGV. The CDR3 runs to 17 residues. The ends lost 5 bases at V and 0 bases at J; junction bases unmatched: 10. The DNA of the CDR3 is TGTGCCAGCAGCGAGAACAGGGGCCCCGGCTCTGGAAACACCATATATTTT. Translation: CASSENRGPGSGNTIYF.

This rearrangement joins TRBV15 to TRBJ1-5; TRBD1 matches 12 bases. The germline CDR1 and CDR2 sequences are LNHNV and YYDKDF (reference sequence). Germline trimming cut 5 bases from V and 1 base from J; bases unmatched to any gene: 6. The length of the CDR3 is 17 residues. This CDR3 reads CATSPGTGGWSNQPQHF. The DNA for the CDR3 is TGTGCCACCAGCCCCGGGACAGGGGGCTGGAGCAATCAGCCCCAGCATTTT.

This rearrangement joins TRBV28 to TRBJ1-2; D not resolved. The ends were cut back, 2 bases at V and 0 bases at J, with 10 bases in the middle. The CDR3 extends over 15 amino acids. CDR1 MDHEN and CDR2 SYDVKM come from the germline V gene. CDR3 bases: TGTGCCAGCAGTTTACCGGGAGTTGCTAACTATGGCTACACCTTC. It translates to CASSLPGVANYGYTF.

The V gene is TRBV19, the J gene TRBJ1-4, with 7 bases aligning to TRBD1. V gave up 6 bases and J gave up 10 bases; unmatched junction bases: 5. This CDR3 has 12 residues. From germline, CDR1 is LNHDA and CDR2 SQIVND (reference sequence). The CDR3 DNA follows: TGTGCCAGTAGCACCGGGGACAGAAAACTGTTTTTT. Translated, it gives CASSTGDRKLFF.

The rearrangement joins TRBV28 to TRBJ2-7, with D possibly matching TRBD1 (6 bases). Trimming took 6 bases from V and 2 from J, leaving 14 bases between them. Germline V gene sequence: CDR1 MDHEN, CDR2 SYDVKM. The CDR3 has 14 residues. This CDR3 reads CASRRYTGPYEQYF. CDR3 nucleotides: TGTGCCAGCAGGCGTTATACAGGGCCCTACGAGCAGTACTTC.

In its sample, this clone was seen once. The rearrangement links TRBV6-4 to TRBJ1-3; maybe TRBD1 (5 bases). The ends were cut back, 3 bases at V and 2 bases at J, with 26 bases in the middle. Germline V lookup: CDR1 MRHNA, CDR2 SNTAGT. There are 20 residues in the CDR3. CDR3 loop: CASSDFPRDFPYLPGNTIYF. The CDR3 DNA reads as TGTGCCAGCAGTGATTTCCCCCGGGACTTTCCCTACCTGCCTGGAAACACCATATATTTT.

The rearrangement uses TRBV5-1 and TRBJ2-1; D remains ambiguous. The ends were cut back, 4 bases at V and 1 base at J, with 6 bases in the middle. This CDR3 spans 13 amino acids. The germline CDR1 and CDR2 sequences are SGHRS and YFSETQ. CDR3 sequence reads: CASSPQSYNEQFF. DNA for the CDR3: TGCGCCAGCAGCCCCCAATCCTACAATGAGCAGTTCTTC.

The chain recombines TRBV11-1 with TRBJ2-1, with D possibly TRBD2 on 5 matching bases. In germline, CDR1 is SGHAT, CDR2 FQDESV (reference sequence). V was trimmed by 0 bases and J by 3 bases, leaving 12 bases between them. The CDR3 runs 16 residues. In nucleotides, the CDR3 is TGTGCCAGCAGCTTAGCAACCGGTGGAGGCTACAATGAGCAGTTCTTC. Protein: CASSLATGGGYNEQFF.

The genes are TRBV5-6 and TRBJ1-2; 8 bases agree with TRBD1. The V gene end was trimmed by 7 bases and the J gene end by 7 bases; junction bases not matched to a gene: 12. Germline V gives CDR1 SGHDT, CDR2 YYEEEE. This CDR3 region has 14 residues. CDR3 in amino acids: CASGFSGGASGYTF. CDR3 sequence (DNA): TGTGCCAGCGGATTCTCAGGGGGCGCAAGTGGCTACACCTTC. Based on the CDR3 plus reference TRBV5-6 and TRBJ1-2, the full variable domain is DAGVTQSPTHLIKTRGQQVTLRCSPKSGHDTVSWYQQALGQGPQFIFQYYEEEERQRGNFPDRFSGHQFPNYSSELNVNALLLGDSALYLCASGFSGGASGYTFGSGTRLTVV.

J is TRBJ2-5 and V is TRBV19; maybe TRBD2 (6 bases). Germline CDR1 and CDR2: LNHDA and SQIVND (reference sequence). This CDR3 is 12 amino acids long. The V end was cut by 5 bases, the J end by 2 bases, with 6 bases between. CDR3 region: CASSRGQETQYF. In DNA, the CDR3 is TGTGCCAGTAGTCGGGGGCAAGAGACCCAGTACTTC.

This clone has a single count. The chain recombines TRBV5-1 with TRBJ1-2; tentatively, D is TRBD1 (6 bases). This CDR3 contains 14 residues. The V gene's germline CDR1 is SGHRS and CDR2 YFSETQ. The V and J ends lost 4 bases and 4 bases respectively, with 14 bases between them. The CDR3 DNA sequence: TGCGCCAGCAGCAGCGCCCCAGGGGCCTATGGCTACACCTTC. Its translation is CASSSAPGAYGYTF.

This clone showed up just a few times. The chain couples TRBV7-2 to TRBJ1-3; D unresolved. The germline gives CDR1 SGHTA, CDR2 FQGNSA. CDR3 length: 13 amino acids. The germline V and J ends were trimmed by 3 bases and 4 bases, with 7 bases remaining between them. For the CDR3, the DNA is TGTGCCAGCAGCTTCAACCTAGGAAACACCATATATTTT. Translating it yields CASSFNLGNTIYF.

The chain employs TRBV6-4 and TRBJ2-7, with 8 bases aligning to TRBD2. The CDR3 sequence is 16 residues long. Germline V lookup: CDR1 MRHNA, CDR2 SNTAGT. V lost 2 bases, J lost 5 bases, and 11 bases stayed unmatched. The CDR3 DNA reads TGTGCCAGCAGTGACAAGAGCGGGAGTACAGTGGACGAGCAGTACTTC. This gives the protein CASSDKSGSTVDEQYF.

This sequence joins TRBV29-1 and TRBJ1-2; D unclear. Germline values: CDR1 SQVTM, CDR2 ANQGSEA. V dropped 1 base and J dropped 0 bases, with 12 bases sitting between them. There are 15 residues in the CDR3. In DNA form, the CDR3 reads TGCAGCGTTGAAGGGCAGTTGGGAGCTAACTATGGCTACACCTTC. It specifies CSVEGQLGANYGYTF.

This CDR3 is CASSAHQASSYEQYF. The CDR3 region has the DNA TGTGCCAGCAGCGCACATCAAGCGAGCTCCTACGAGCAGTACTTC. V and J are TRBV9 and TRBJ2-7; D gene unclear. This CDR3 is built from 15 residues. Trimming shortened V by 3 bases and J by 0 bases, and 13 bases separated the two germline ends. Germline V gives CDR1 SGDLS, CDR2 YYNGEE.

The V and J genes are TRBV5-5 and TRBJ2-4, with 10 bases lining up with TRBD1. Germline V lookup: CDR1 SGHKS, CDR2 YYEKEE (reference sequence). This CDR3 spans 13 amino acids. V lost 4 bases, J lost 15 bases, and 10 bases stayed unmatched. The CDR3 spells CASSEPGQGSRYF. The CDR3 coding sequence is TGTGCCAGCAGCGAACCGGGACAGGGGAGTAGGTACTTC.

Comments on this clone: This may be a read error, as it is one base from a much larger clone. Additional DNA sequences in this sample encode the identical CDR3. This chain uses TRBV9 with TRBJ2-2; 16 positions match TRBD2. The germline V gene encodes CDR1 SGDLS and CDR2 YYNGEE. This CDR3 region has 19 residues. The junction had 13 bases not matched to a gene; V was cut back by 7 bases and J by 4 bases. CDR3 protein: CASRAQPGLAGGVTGELFF. As DNA, the CDR3 is TGTGCCAGCCGCGCGCAGCCGGGACTAGCGGGGGGGGTCACCGGGGAGCTGTTTTTT.

In its sample, this clone was seen a few times. The chain recombines TRBV4-2 with TRBJ1-4, with D perhaps matching TRBD1 (6 bases). The CDR3 runs to 14 residues. Trimming stripped 0 bases from V and 8 bases from J, with 10 bases between. Germline CDR1 and CDR2: LGHNA and YNFKEQ. CDR3 coding DNA: TGTGCCAGCAGCCAAGAACGGACAGAGGAAAAACTGTTTTTT. Residues: CASSQERTEEKLFF.

The CDR3: CASSVGNPEENEKLFF. The DNA of the CDR3 is TGTGCCAGCAGCGTAGGGAACCCCGAGGAGAATGAAAAACTGTTTTTT. The rearrangement links TRBV9 to TRBJ1-4; no definite D call. This CDR3 spans 16 amino acids. Germline V CDR1 and CDR2: SGDLS, YYNGEE. V shed 0 bases and J shed 5 bases, with 14 bases lying between them.

The rearrangement links TRBV16 to TRBJ2-1; 9 positions agree with TRBD2. The germline gives CDR1 KGHSY, CDR2 FQNENV. The CDR3 contains 15 residues. The J segment lost 6 bases and the V segment lost 3 bases, leaving 6 bases of the junction unmatched. CDR3 DNA sequence: TGTGCCAGCAGCCAGACTAGCGGTAGTATCAATGAGCAGTTCTTC. It yields the protein CASSQTSGSINEQFF.

This chain links TRBV14 with TRBJ1-2; perhaps TRBD1 as D (5 bases). The CDR3 has 15 residues. Germline V lookup: CDR1 SGHDN, CDR2 FVKESK. The V gene lost 3 bases and the J gene lost 4 bases, with 15 bases spanning the gap. CDR3 bases: TGTGCCAGCAGCCACCTAGACCAGGGTTTCTATGGCTACACCTTC. This encodes CASSHLDQGFYGYTF.

V gene TRBV4-1 combines with J gene TRBJ2-7, with D unresolved. CDR3 length equals 13 residues. Germline CDR1 reads MGHRA; CDR2 reads YSYEKL. V was shortened by 4 bases and J by 3 bases, with 10 bases between the two germline ends. CDR3 DNA sequence: TGCGCCAGCAGCCGCACCGGAGACTACGAGCAGTACTTC. This sequence encodes CASSRTGDYEQYF.

The chain is built from TRBV28 and TRBJ2-7, with TRBD1 matching 10 bases. Germline values: CDR1 MDHEN, CDR2 SYDVKM. The V and J ends lost 5 bases and 2 bases, in that order; junction bases with no gene match: 6. The CDR3 covers 15 residues. CDR3 in amino acids: CASSIGGQGAYEQYF. CDR3 DNA sequence: TGTGCCAGCAGTATCGGAGGACAGGGGGCCTACGAGCAGTACTTC. Complete variable domain (other parts from reference TRBV28 and TRBJ2-7): DVKVTQSSRYLVKRTGEKVFLECVQDMDHENMFWYRQDPGLGLRLIYFSYDVKMKEKGDIPEGYSVSREKKERFSLILESASTNQTSMYLCASSIGGQGAYEQYFGPGTRLTVT.

The V gene is TRBV28, the J gene TRBJ1-4; D unclear. The CDR3 spans 14 residues. The V and J ends lost 4 bases and 8 bases respectively, with 14 bases between them. CDR1 MDHEN and CDR2 SYDVKM come from the germline V gene. CDR3 residues: CASSSSRPAEKLFF. The CDR3 bases are TGTGCCAGCAGTTCGTCGCGGCCGGCAGAAAAACTGTTTTTT.

The V call is TRBV28, the J call TRBJ1-5; D is possibly TRBD1 (5 bases). V was clipped by 2 bases and J by 5 bases, with 22 bases between them. Germline CDR1 MDHEN, CDR2 SYDVKM. The CDR3 totals 18 residues. CDR3 DNA sequence: TGTGCCAGCAGTTTACCCGGACAATATTCGGGGGGGGATCAGCCCCAGCATTTT. Its translation is CASSLPGQYSGGDQPQHF.

This sequence joins TRBV4-3 and TRBJ2-5, with 11 bases matching TRBD2. J gave up 2 bases and V 4 bases, and 6 bases lay outside the gene matches. This CDR3 has 16 amino acids. Germline CDR1 reads LGHNA; CDR2 reads YSLEER. CDR3 loop: CASSPSLAGGQETQYF. In nucleotides, the CDR3 is TGCGCCAGCAGCCCGAGCTTAGCGGGGGGGCAAGAGACCCAGTACTTC.

V is TRBV24-1 and J is TRBJ2-7; TRBD2 matches at 8 bases. This CDR3 has 13 amino acids. Unmatched junction bases numbered 5, after V lost 4 bases and J lost 7 bases. The germline gives CDR1 KGHDR, CDR2 SFDVKD. CDR3 sequence (DNA): TGTGCCACCAGTGACTCGACTAGCGCAGAGCAGTACTTC. The encoded protein is CATSDSTSAEQYF.

The chain is built from TRBV7-9 and TRBJ2-3; D not certain. Per the germline V gene, CDR1 is SEHNR and CDR2 is FQNEAQ (reference sequence). V gave up 1 base and J gave up 7 bases, with 21 bases separating them. This CDR3 is 17 amino acids long. CDR3: CASSLDSSLTLVNTQYF. In DNA form, the CDR3 reads TGTGCCAGCAGCTTAGACAGTTCCCTGACGTTGGTAAATACGCAGTATTTT.

This chain links TRBV28 with TRBJ2-3; 8 positions agree with TRBD2. V gave up 10 bases and J gave up 7 bases; unmatched junction bases: 13. This CDR3 comprises 14 residues. Germline CDR1 reads MDHEN; CDR2 reads SYDVKM. Here the CDR3 reads CATREAGGAHTQYF. The CDR3 DNA is TGTGCCACCCGGGAGGCGGGGGGTGCTCATACGCAGTATTTT.

The gene calls are TRBV14 and TRBJ2-1; TRBD1 agrees at 7 bases. The CDR3 loop spans 18 amino acids. The V gene end was trimmed by 2 bases and the J gene end by 6 bases; junction bases not matched to a gene: 16. The germline CDR1 and CDR2 sequences are SGHDN and FVKESK. CDR3 loop: CASSQTGTAPYTFNEQFF. Written as DNA, the CDR3 is TGTGCCAGCAGCCAAACTGGGACAGCCCCCTATACATTCAATGAGCAGTTCTTC.

The CDR3 DNA sequence: TGTGCCAGCAGCTTAAGGGGGGGTCTTCGGCCCCAGCATTTT. It is translated as CASSLRGGLRPQHF. The V call is TRBV7-3, the J call TRBJ1-5, with D perhaps TRBD1 (5 bases). Germline V CDR1 and CDR2: SGHTA, FQGTGA. The CDR3 sequence is 14 residues long. V was shortened by 1 base and J by 9 bases, with 13 bases between the two germline ends.